These T cell receptor beta chains were read from a single sample in a study of cytomegalovirus exposure and HLA in healthy donors. Assay: immunoSEQ multiplex PCR; the TCRdb copy retains only in-frame clones and omits some. The repertoire includes 130,000 or so clones, less than 80% of them detected once, and approximately 7% sits in the top ten. Sequencing was performed on PBMCs. The receptors originated from a man in his forties or fifties in good health and CMV-seropositive. Both conserved end residues are part of each CDR3. The D gene is left open where the match is weak. Clone size is given for some rows only: seen once, a few or many times, or a class if the clone is expanded.

TRBJ2-3,TRBV10-3,.,14,TRBD2,TGTGCCATTGGCGGGACGGGAGGAGGGGATACGCAGTATTTT,CAIGGTGGGDTQYF
TRBJ2-1,TRBV11-2,.,15,TRBD2,TGTGCCAGCACCCCGGGACTAGCGGCCTACAATGAGCAGTTCTTC,CASTPGLAAYNEQFF
TRBJ1-1,TRBV14,few,14,TRBD1,TGTGCCAGCAGCCTTCAGACAGGGGTCACTGAAGCTTTCTTT,CASSLQTGVTEAFF
TRBJ2-3,TRBV9,.,15,.,TGTGCCAGCAGCGTAGAGGGACTCGGGCCTGATACGCAGTATTTT,CASSVEGLGPDTQYF
TRBJ1-2,TRBV20-1,.,11,TRBD1,TGCAGTGGGTACACAGGGGTCGGCTACACCTTC,CSGYTGVGYTF
TRBJ1-3,TRBV5-4,few,17,.,TGTGCCAGCAGCTCCCCGCGGAACTCCGCCTCTGGAAACACCATATATTTT,CASSSPRNSASGNTIYF
TRBJ2-1,TRBV10-3,.,11,.,TGTGCCAGTCTAGACTGGAATGAGCAGTTCTTC,CASLDWNEQFF
TRBJ2-1,TRBV2,.,18,.,TGTGCCAGCAGTCCTCCCCGAACTAGTCCTATGTTCTACAATGAGCAGTTCTTC,CASSPPRTSPMFYNEQFF
TRBJ1-2,TRBV25-1,.,16,TRBD1,TGTGCCAGCGGAGACGCCCCCGGGACAGAGAACTATGGCTACACCTTC,CASGDAPGTENYGYTF
TRBJ2-5,TRBV21-1,.,15,.,TGTGCCAGCAGCAAGAAGCGGGCCCTAAAAGAGACCCAGTACTTC,CASSKKRALKETQYF
TRBJ2-2,TRBV11-3,.,15,.,TGTGCCAGCAGCCCGCGGACAGCGAACACCGGGGAGCTGTTTTTT,CASSPRTANTGELFF
TRBJ2-3,TRBV10-1,.,14,TRBD2,TGCGCCAGCAGTCGGACTAGCGGGACAGATACGCAGTATTTT,CASSRTSGTDTQYF
TRBJ1-1,TRBV6-5,few,16,.,TGTGCCAGCAGTTACGCCCCTGACATTTTGGACACTGAAGCTTTCTTT,CASSYAPDILDTEAFF
TRBJ1-3,TRBV2,.,16,TRBD1,TGTGCCAGCAGTGAAGCGGGGGACAGGACTGGAAACACCATATATTTT,CASSEAGDRTGNTIYF
TRBJ1-1,TRBV28,.,13,.,TGTGCCACCTTAACCGGGGTGGGCACTGAAGCTTTCTTT,CATLTGVGTEAFF
TRBJ2-1,TRBV6-6,few,13,TRBD1,TGTGCCAGCAGCTTCGACAGGGCCAATGAGCAGTTCTTC,CASSFDRANEQFF
TRBJ1-1,TRBV6-6,.,12,TRBD1,TGTGCCAGCACCCGACAGGGTACTGAAGCTTTCTTT,CASTRQGTEAFF
TRBJ2-7,TRBV6-5,.,13,TRBD2,TGTGCCAGCAGTTTGGGACTACTACGAGAGCAGTACTTC,CASSLGLLREQYF
TRBJ2-7,TRBV7-7,.,13,.,TGTGCCAGCGGGAAAGGACTCCTAGACGAGCAGTACTTC,CASGKGLLDEQYF
TRBJ2-1,TRBV7-8,.,14,TRBD1,TGTGCCGTGGCGGCCGACAGGGGTGGGAATGAGCAGTTCTTC,CAVAADRGGNEQFF
TRBJ2-1,TRBV28,once,16,TRBD1,TGTGCCAGCAGCATACCCGGGACAGGGAAACACAATGAGCAGTTCTTC,CASSIPGTGKHNEQFF
TRBJ2-3,TRBV5-4,.,15,TRBD1,TGTGCCAGCAGGCGTGGGACAGGGATAGAAGATACGCAGTATTTT,CASRRGTGIEDTQYF
TRBJ2-2,TRBV7-9,.,14,.,TGTGCCAGCAGCTTGTTAGGGGGCACCGGGGAGCTGTTTTTT,CASSLLGGTGELFF
TRBJ2-5,TRBV5-4,.,14,TRBD2,TGTGCCAGCAGCTTTCCCGGGGGGGCGGAGACCCAGTACTTC,CASSFPGGAETQYF
TRBJ2-2,TRBV10-3,.,15,.,TGTGCCACCGTTCCCGGGACACTATACACCGGGGAGCTGTTTTTT,CATVPGTLYTGELFF
TRBJ2-7,TRBV18,.,12,.,TGTGCCAGCTCGTCGTACAGGTACGAGCAGTACTTC,CASSSYRYEQYF
TRBJ1-5,TRBV6-5,few,14,.,TGTGCCAGACGGAGGGTACGGGGCAATCAGCCCCAGCATTTT,CARRRVRGNQPQHF
TRBJ2-7,TRBV10-2,.,14,.,TGCGCCAGCAGTGGGACAGCGAGCTCCTACGAGCAGTACTTC,CASSGTASSYEQYF
TRBJ1-1,TRBV14,.,14,TRBD1,TGTGCCAGCAGCTTCCAAACAGGGGACACTGAAGCTTTCTTT,CASSFQTGDTEAFF
TRBJ1-4,TRBV15,few,16,.,TGTGCCACCAGTCCTGGCAACCTTGCAACTAATGAAAAACTGTTTTTT,CATSPGNLATNEKLFF
TRBJ2-3,TRBV7-9,few,12,.,TGTGCCAGCAGCCCGAGCACAGATACGCAGTATTTT,CASSPSTDTQYF
TRBJ2-5,TRBV9,.,16,TRBD1,TGTGCCAGCAGCATTACCGGGACAGGGGGCGGGGAGACCCAGTACTTC,CASSITGTGGGETQYF
TRBJ2-5,TRBV11-2,.,15,TRBD1,TGTGCCAGCAGCTTACAGGGGGCGTTTCTGGAGACCCAGTACTTC,CASSLQGAFLETQYF
TRBJ2-7,TRBV5-8,.,16,.,TGTGCCAGCAGCCTGGAGGCTGGACGGAGGCTCTACGAGCAGTACTTC,CASSLEAGRRLYEQYF
TRBJ2-2,TRBV6-6,.,15,.,TGTGCCAGCAGTTACCCTACCTTATACACCGGGGAGCTGTTTTTT,CASSYPTLYTGELFF
TRBJ1-5,TRBV28,.,15,.,TGTGCCAGCAGTCCCACCCTCCAGGGGAGACAGCCCCAGCATTTT,CASSPTLQGRQPQHF
TRBJ2-3,TRBV5-8,.,17,TRBD2,TGTGCCAGCAGCTTGGGGGCGGGGGGGCCGAGGGCAGATACGCAGTATTTT,CASSLGAGGPRADTQYF
TRBJ1-4,TRBV5-5,.,16,.,TGTGCCAGCAGCTTGGACAGGGTAGCCTCTAATGAAAAACTGTTTTTT,CASSLDRVASNEKLFF
TRBJ1-2,TRBV5-6,.,14,.,TGTGCCAGCAGCTTGGCAGGAAGTAACTATGGCTACACCTTC,CASSLAGSNYGYTF
TRBJ2-1,TRBV25-1,.,15,.,TGTGCCAGCAGTGAGTCGGAGAGCTCCTACAATGAGCAGTTCTTC,CASSESESSYNEQFF
TRBJ1-2,TRBV15,.,14,TRBD1,TGTGCCACCAGCAGAGAGGGGACAGGGGCTGGCTACACCTTC,CATSREGTGAGYTF
TRBJ1-3,TRBV6-5,.,15,.,TGTGCCAGCTCCGGGACACTGAGCTCTGGAAACACCATATATTTT,CASSGTLSSGNTIYF
TRBJ2-7,TRBV6-5,few,15,.,TGTGCCAGCAGGCTACAGGGAAAAAGCTCCTACGAGCAGTACTTC,CASRLQGKSSYEQYF
TRBJ2-7,TRBV5-1,.,14,.,TGCGCCAGCAGCTTGGAGGCCCAGGGTGGGGAGCAGTACTTC,CASSLEAQGGEQYF
TRBJ1-1,TRBV5-1,once,16,TRBD1,TGCGCCAGCAGCTCTTACGGACAGGGAGGACGCACTGAAGCTTTCTTT,CASSSYGQGGRTEAFF
TRBJ1-2,TRBV2,.,16,TRBD1,TGTGCCAGCAGCCCTCGCGGACAGGGCCCACTCTATGGCTACACCTTC,CASSPRGQGPLYGYTF
TRBJ2-5,TRBV7-9,.,14,.,TGTGCCAGCAGCTTAGTTTGGGCAGAAGAGACCCAGTACTTC,CASSLVWAEETQYF
TRBJ2-7,TRBV4-2,once,14,TRBD2,TGTGCCAGCAGCCCTGCGGGAGGTTTCTACGAGCAGTACTTC,CASSPAGGFYEQYF
TRBJ2-2,TRBV18,.,14,.,TGTGCCAGCTTTGGACTATTGAACACCGGGGAGCTGTTTTTT,CASFGLLNTGELFF
TRBJ2-1,TRBV2,few,16,TRBD2,TGTGCCAGCAGTGTTATGGCGGGAGGTTCCTACAATGAGCAGTTCTTC,CASSVMAGGSYNEQFF
TRBJ2-1,TRBV29-1,.,15,.,TGCAGCGTTGAAGGACGGAGAATCCGGGAACCCGAGCAGTTCTTC,CSVEGRRIREPEQFF
TRBJ1-2,TRBV28,.,16,.,TGTGCCAGCAGCAGTTTACGTTGGGGGGGAGGTGGTGGCTACACCTTC,CASSSLRWGGGGGYTF
TRBJ2-2,TRBV2,.,14,TRBD1,TGTGCCAGCAGCCCAGGGGGCGCGGTCGGGGAGCTGTTTTTT,CASSPGGAVGELFF
TRBJ2-5,TRBV28,.,16,TRBD1,TGTGCCAGCAGTTCCGCCGGGACAGGGGGTTTAGAGACCCAGTACTTC,CASSSAGTGGLETQYF